This T cell receptor (beta chain) comes out of a study of T cell repertoires in cytomegalovirus infection. For the study at large: CMV infection and matching HLA type were both indicated by public TCR beta signatures. General observations from the study: HLA-C-restricted CMV-specific TCR beta clonotypes prevailed in the ex vivo response. Individuals carrying CMV plus the relevant HLA were identified by cumulative frequency of public TCR beta families.

TCRdb called the reads again in MiXCR, with one record for every CDR3 protein. The repertoire holds about 130,000 distinct CDR3 sequences, with 8% to 9% as singletons. CDR3 length: 15 residues. The J segment lost 3 bases and the V segment lost 5 bases, leaving 7 bases of the junction unmatched. There are many counts of this clonotype. Its antigen is currently unknown. Sequenced input: PBMCs. The chain is built from TRBV12-3 or TRBV12-4 and TRBJ2-1; TRBD1 matches 7 bases. The receptor's source is a human donor in good health (CMV status not recorded). Some clones in this sample may be carry-over from other donors' samples. Here the CDR3 DNA reads TGTGCCAGCAGTCCCGGGACAGCTAACTACAATGAGCAGTTCTTC. Translating gives CASSPGTANYNEQFF.